Listed below are T cell receptor beta chains from one sample, sequenced in a study of T-cell reconstitution after alpha-beta-depleted transplantation in children. TCRdb re-called the PCR reads through MiXCR, storing one row per CDR3 protein. Of a few hundred thousand distinct CDR3 sequences listed, roughly 14% were seen once; the top ten hold over 3.5%. The sample consisted of PBMCs, taken from the stem cell graft. These receptors were collected from a human donor who donated a stem cell graft to a child with Fanconi anemia. CDR3s leave out the opening cysteine and the closing phenylalanine or tryptophan. Fields, in order: CDR3 protein, J gene, V gene, D gene. A D gene is named only where the DNA matches it firmly.

CDR3aa: ASRLRLGKGEAF; j_gene: TRBJ1-1; v_gene: TRBV6-1; d_gene: NA
CDR3aa: ASSYGGTGSEQY; j_gene: TRBJ2-7; v_gene: TRBV6-5; d_gene: TRBD1
CDR3aa: SFYREGKLF; j_gene: TRBJ1-4; v_gene: TRBV20-1; d_gene: NA
CDR3aa: ASSRRRGSANEKLF; j_gene: TRBJ1-4; v_gene: TRBV28; d_gene: NA
CDR3aa: ASSRRQGGSTGELF; j_gene: TRBJ2-2; v_gene: TRBV12-3/TRBV12-4; d_gene: NA
CDR3aa: ASSVGGSGQTQY; j_gene: TRBJ2-5; v_gene: TRBV9; d_gene: NA
CDR3aa: AGNTDSHYGYT; j_gene: TRBJ1-2; v_gene: TRBV30; d_gene: NA
CDR3aa: ASMGVYEQY; j_gene: TRBJ2-7; v_gene: TRBV6-5; d_gene: NA
CDR3aa: ATKGTGRNQPQH; j_gene: TRBJ1-5; v_gene: TRBV6-2/TRBV6-3; d_gene: NA
CDR3aa: ASSLVGIAEAF; j_gene: TRBJ1-1; v_gene: TRBV7-2; d_gene: NA
CDR3aa: ASSTRDEQF; j_gene: TRBJ2-1; v_gene: TRBV7-6; d_gene: NA
CDR3aa: ASSVERRYGYT; j_gene: TRBJ1-2; v_gene: TRBV6-1; d_gene: NA
CDR3aa: ASSTLGQGIGISYNEQF; j_gene: TRBJ2-1; v_gene: TRBV5-1; d_gene: TRBD1
CDR3aa: ASSPGQLSPQH; j_gene: TRBJ1-5; v_gene: TRBV5-6; d_gene: TRBD1
CDR3aa: SAILAGEETQY; j_gene: TRBJ2-5; v_gene: TRBV20-1; d_gene: TRBD2
CDR3aa: ASSLQGIGGMNTEAF; j_gene: TRBJ1-1; v_gene: TRBV5-5; d_gene: TRBD1
CDR3aa: ASKAGGRDQPQH; j_gene: TRBJ1-5; v_gene: TRBV6-2/TRBV6-3; d_gene: TRBD1
CDR3aa: ASSSRGVSNQPQH; j_gene: TRBJ1-5; v_gene: TRBV6-5; d_gene: NA
CDR3aa: ASSRPQEKAF; j_gene: TRBJ1-1; v_gene: TRBV7-9; d_gene: NA
CDR3aa: ASSQGASYGYT; j_gene: TRBJ1-2; v_gene: TRBV5-4; d_gene: NA